This T cell receptor beta chain was sequenced in a study of cytomegalovirus exposure and HLA in healthy donors. The CDR3 has 13 amino acids. Germline V lookup: CDR1 LNHNV, CDR2 YYDKDF (reference sequence). V shed 0 bases and J shed 12 bases, with 11 bases lying between them. Details on this clone: Its specificity is not known.

The primer mix had 60 Vbeta and 13 Jbeta primers. This table comes from immunoSEQ multiplex PCR, and its TCRdb copy is limited to in-frame clones, with some not included. The table has about 55,000 clones, about 77% seen once; the top ten hold around 2.4%. Study-wide results and limits: Accounts indicate the classifier identified cytomegalovirus status with strong specificity and sensitivity.

The specimen sequenced was PBMCs. V usage is TRBV15 and J usage is TRBJ1-4; D might be TRBD1 (5 bases). The sequence was obtained from a female donor in good health and CMV-seronegative. The CDR3: CATSRDLPGELFF. CDR3 DNA: TGTGCCACCAGCAGAGATCTACCGGGGGAACTGTTTTTT.